This T cell receptor (beta chain) was sequenced for a study of blood T cell repertoires in COVID-19 (dated by TCRdb to the early 2020s). In the study overall: Samples from collaborators originated in the United States, Italy and Spain and spanned both the acute and convalescent phases of COVID-19. The material from the prospective study consisted of cDNA or gDNA derived from T cells, B-cell-depleted T cells, or PBMCs. Subjects who had been exposed to COVID-19, were actively infected with it, or had recovered from it provided the deeply sampled blood TCRbeta repertoires that made up the dataset. A freely available public database, intended as a resource for researchers studying the immune response to SARS-CoV-2, is where the repertoires were released. The samples were drawn from the first 160 participants of the ongoing ImmuneRACE study and from some 1,300 subjects provided by 6 global collaborators. The sample metadata nearly always contained a de-identified subject ID, COVID-19 status, age in years and sex. Where HLA class I and class II types were available, the types were taken from metadata supplied by the sample provider, not from assay-based typing. Overall results and qualifications from the work: The amount of clinical and demographic metadata varied by source and participant and was provided uncurated.

The CDR3, from cysteine to phenylalanine, totals 17 residues. Solely the CDR3 DNA is kept, with 51 bases framed from the first base. V has 1 base trimmed and J has 1 base trimmed; junction bases matching no gene number 5. The germline V gene sets CDR1 to KGHSH and CDR2 to LQKENI. This clone was seen once. The antigen it binds to is not known. No qualities accompany the bases; no much larger clone lies one base away. Collaborating institutions collected whole blood in K2EDTA tubes following their own protocols. For TCRbeta analysis, collaborators shipped samples in one of three forms: frozen whole blood, isolated PBMCs, or DNA extracted from either of those sample types. TCRbeta CDR3 regions were amplified from genomic DNA by means of the immunoSEQ Assay, a bias-controlled multiplex PCR. Under the source paper's analysis protocol: The number of nucleated cells in each sample was estimated by amplification of reference gene primers within the assay. To quantify the absolute abundance of each unique TCRbeta CDR3 rearrangement, sequence reads were collapsed and filtered. For each sample, productive Simpson clonality was calculated as the square root of Simpson's diversity index over productive rearrangements. What TCRdb holds here is the immuneACCESS table cut down to in-frame rearrangements. Part of the clones is not present; checked against another copy, under half of the missing clones reflect an unresolved V gene, and the others are unexplained. V and J calls and clone size are those listed in that table; D and trimming were worked out from the DNA. The sample table holds approximately 230,000 clones, of which nearly 90% were seen once. Of the sample, around 3% is held by the ten largest clones.

This clonotype originated in a man in his late teens or twenties with active or convalescent COVID-19. Recombination joined TRBV18 with TRBJ2-2; TRBD1 matches 8 bases in the middle. The sequenced material came from peripheral blood. The nucleotide sequence reads TGTGCCAGCTCACCACGGGGACAGGTAAGGAACACCGGGGAGCTGTTTTTT. Translated, this is CASSPRGQVRNTGELFF. With the rest looked up from the reference TRBV18 and TRBJ2-2 genes rather than sequenced, the full variable domain is NAGVMQNPRHLVRRRGQEARLRCSPMKGHSHVYWYRQLPEEGLKFMVYLQKENIIDESGMPKERFSAEFPKEGPSILRIQQVVRGDSAAYFCASSPRGQVRNTGELFFGEGSRLTVL.